Following are 23 T cell receptor beta chains from one sample sequenced in a study of neurological immune-mediated disorders. One entry per CDR3 protein results from TCRdb running MiXCR on the 5' RACE reads. Of tens of thousands of distinct CDR3 sequences in the sample, around 5% were seen once. Input material: PBMCs. The receptor set was obtained from a man aged 18 to 35 with multiple sclerosis.

This clonotype turned up a few times. This chain uses TRBV5-4 with TRBJ2-2, with D maybe TRBD2 (5 bases). The CDR3 runs to 14 residues. The V end was cut by 5 bases, the J end by 5 bases, with 13 bases between. Germline CDR1 is SGHNT and CDR2 is YYREEE (reference sequence). The CDR3 protein is CASRPGKGTGELFF. In DNA, the CDR3 is TGTGCCAGCAGGCCGGGAAAAGGAACCGGGGAGCTGTTTTTT.

This clonotype was found a few times. Possible read error: a much larger clone is one base away. CDR3 in DNA: TGTGCCACTAGACGAGGAACCTGGAGGATTGAAGCTTTCTTT. This encodes CATRRGTWRIEAFF. The rearrangement joins TRBV24-1 to TRBJ1-1, with D unclear. Trimming removed 10 bases at V and 7 bases at J, with 21 bases between. The germline V gene has CDR1 KGHDR and CDR2 SFDVKD. This CDR3 has 14 amino acids.

This clonotype has ten or more counts. The CDR3 bases are TGTGCCAGTAGTATAGTCGCTCGCGATGAGCAGTTCTTC. Residues: CASSIVARDEQFF. The chain recombines TRBV19 with TRBJ2-1; the D is unclear. Germline V gives CDR1 LNHDA, CDR2 SQIVND (reference sequence). Trimming pared 1 base from V and 8 bases from J, leaving 9 bases between. The CDR3 is 13 amino acids. Filled out from reference TRBV19 and TRBJ2-1, the complete variable domain reads DGGITQSPKYLFRKEGQNVTLSCEQNLNHDAMYWYRQDPGQGLRLIYYSQIVNDFQKGDIAEGYSVSREKKESFPLTVTSAQKNPTAFYLCASSIVARDEQFFGPGTRLTVL.

This clonotype was recorded many times. The gene calls are TRBV7-3 and TRBJ2-2; maybe TRBD2 (6 bases). The CDR3 is 16 amino acids. Germline V gives CDR1 SGHTA, CDR2 FQGTGA. Trimming cost V 1 base and J 0 bases, with 9 bases left between them. CDR3 nucleotides: TGTGCCAGCAGCTTAAGGAGCGGGTCGAACACCGGGGAGCTGTTTTTT. Encoded protein: CASSLRSGSNTGELFF.

This clonotype was counted at least ten times. V and J are TRBV11-2 and TRBJ2-7, with a possible D match to TRBD2 (6 bases). The CDR3 consists of 14 residues. V lost 3 bases and J lost 4, with 13 bases in between. CDR1 SGHAT and CDR2 FQNNGV come from the germline V gene. Written as DNA, the CDR3 is TGTGCCAGCAGCTTTGGTGATGCGGGGTACGAGCAGTACTTC. Amino acids: CASSFGDAGYEQYF.

This clonotype was observed many times. The chain combines TRBV6-1 with TRBJ2-2; 11 bases line up with TRBD1. Germline CDR1 and CDR2: MNHNS and SASEGT. This CDR3 has 18 amino acids. After removal of 6 bases from V and 5 bases from J, the junction contained 14 bases not matched to a gene. Here the CDR3 DNA reads TGTGCCAGCAGCCTAAACTCCATCGGGACAGGGGGTACCGGGGAGCTGTTTTTT. Its translation is CASSLNSIGTGGTGELFF.

At least ten counts were recorded for this clonotype. This chain links TRBV9 with TRBJ2-3; a possible D gene is TRBD1 (6 bases). The CDR3 length is 15 residues. CDR1 is SGDLS, CDR2 YYNGEE, per germline. V lost 0 bases to trimming and J lost 0 bases, with 8 bases between them. The CDR3 sequence is CASSVGTVSTDTQYF. The CDR3 nucleotides are TGTGCCAGCAGCGTAGGGACAGTTAGCACAGATACGCAGTATTTT.

This clonotype was detected many times. The chain has TRBV29-1 and TRBJ1-2; no reliable D call. The CDR3 contains 15 residues. Per germline, CDR1 SQVTM and CDR2 ANQGSEA. Trimming removed 4 bases at V and 6 bases at J, with 21 bases between. In nucleotides, the CDR3 is TGCAGCGTTGTAACCCTACAAAGCGCCACGGATGGCTACACCTTC. Translated, it gives CSVVTLQSATDGYTF.

In this sample, this clonotype turned up many times. The chain uses TRBV12-3 or TRBV12-4 and TRBJ1-4; D is unclear. The CDR3 extends over 13 amino acids. Between the trimmed V and J ends, which lost 11 bases and 3 bases, there was a span of 13 bases. Written as DNA, the CDR3 is TGTGCCGGACGGAAGTCTCCTAATGAAAAACTGTTTTTT. Amino acids: CAGRKSPNEKLFF.

This clonotype occurred many times. The V call is TRBV3-1, the J call TRBJ1-5; D might be TRBD1 (6 bases). Trimming removed 3 bases at V and 1 base at J, with 7 bases between. From germline, CDR1 is LGHDT and CDR2 YNNKEL (reference sequence). This CDR3 contains 14 residues. The CDR3 is CASSQGGSNQPQHF. For the CDR3, the DNA is TGTGCCAGCAGCCAGGGGGGCAGCAATCAGCCCCAGCATTTT. Combining the CDR3 with reference TRBV3-1 and TRBJ1-5 gives the whole variable domain DTAVSQTPKYLVTQMGNDKSIKCEQNLGHDTMYWYKQDSKKFLKIMFSYNNKELIINETVPNRFSPKSPDKAHLNLHINSLELGDSAVYFCASSQGGSNQPQHFGDGTRLSIL.

This clonotype was seen many times. The rearrangement links TRBV29-1 to TRBJ2-1, with TRBD2 identical over 8 bases. Germline CDR1 and CDR2: SQVTM and ANQGSEA. The trim removed 7 bases at V and 5 bases at J, leaving 7 bases unmatched. This CDR3 region has 13 residues. The CDR3 nucleotides read TGCAGCGCCGGCGAACTAGCGGACAATGAGCAGTTCTTC. Its translation: CSAGELADNEQFF.

This clonotype was seen at least ten times. V is TRBV5-1 and J is TRBJ1-2, with 8 bases fitting TRBD1. Per the germline V gene, CDR1 is SGHRS and CDR2 is YFSETQ. This CDR3 is built from 13 residues. V lost 4 bases, J lost 7 bases, and 6 bases stayed unmatched. CDR3 amino acids: CASSMTGEIGYTF. The CDR3 region has the DNA TGCGCCAGCAGCATGACAGGGGAGATTGGCTACACCTTC.

This clonotype was recorded a few times. V and J are TRBV20-1 and TRBJ2-6; no clear D. The V gene's germline CDR1 is DFQATT and CDR2 SNEGSKA (reference sequence). This CDR3 has 13 residues. V gave up 7 bases and J gave up 5 bases, with 12 bases separating them. CDR3 residues: CSVLLRRANVLTF. Written as DNA, the CDR3 is TGCAGTGTGCTGCTAAGGCGGGCCAACGTCCTGACTTTC.

This clonotype was seen many times. V usage is TRBV7-8 and J usage is TRBJ2-1; TRBD2 aligns across 10 bases. Germline V gives CDR1 SGHVS, CDR2 FQNEAQ. This CDR3 contains 15 residues. With 5 bases clipped from V and 9 bases from J, the junction kept 10 bases outside the gene matches. For the CDR3, the DNA is TGTGCCAGCAGCCCGTTAGCTAGCGGGAGCGTTGAGCAGTTCTTC. Its translation is CASSPLASGSVEQFF.

Many counts were recorded for this clonotype. The genes are TRBV7-9 and TRBJ2-3; 9 bases map to TRBD2. This CDR3 has 16 residues. Germline V gene sequence: CDR1 SEHNR, CDR2 FQNEAQ (reference sequence). After removal of 2 bases from V and 4 bases from J, the junction contained 7 bases not matched to a gene. CDR3 sequence: CASSLRLAGTSDTQYF. Written as DNA, the CDR3 is TGTGCCAGCAGCTTACGCCTAGCGGGGACTTCAGATACGCAGTATTTT.

This clonotype was counted ten times or more. The V call is TRBV11-2, the J call TRBJ2-7; 10 nucleotides line up with TRBD1. The CDR3 is 15 amino acids. J gave up 4 bases and V 5 bases, and 8 bases lay outside the gene matches. Germline V CDR1 and CDR2: SGHAT, FQNNGV. The CDR3 reads CASSQRQGAGYEQYF. The CDR3 bases are TGTGCCAGCAGCCAAAGACAGGGGGCTGGATACGAGCAGTACTTC. Full variable domain (rest looked up from reference TRBV11-2 and TRBJ2-7): EAGVAQSPRYKIIEKRQSVAFWCNPISGHATLYWYQQILGQGPKLLIQFQNNGVVDDSQLPKDRFSAERLKGVDSTLKIQPAKLEDSAVYLCASSQRQGAGYEQYFGPGTRLTVT.

This clonotype has a count of ten or more. The V and J genes are TRBV5-1 and TRBJ1-1; TRBD1 matches at 10 bases. CDR3 length equals 15 residues. Unmatched junction bases numbered 7, after V lost 4 bases and J lost 4 bases. CDR1 is SGHRS and CDR2 is YFSETQ in the germline V gene. The CDR3 DNA reads as TGCGCCAGCAGCACTCGACAGGGGGCGACCACTGAAGCTTTCTTT. Its translation is CASSTRQGATTEAFF.

This clonotype came up many times. The genes are TRBV11-2 and TRBJ2-3, with TRBD1 matching over 7 bases. The CDR3 spans 15 residues. Per the germline V gene, CDR1 is SGHAT and CDR2 is FQNNGV. V lost 4 bases and J lost 2; bases outside the gene matches: 6. CDR3 DNA: TGTGCCAGCAGCTCGCCGGGACAGTCCACAGATACGCAGTATTTT. It yields the protein CASSSPGQSTDTQYF.

This clonotype has at least ten counts. Compared with germline, one end of the junction differs, possibly owing to a read error. The CDR3 nucleotides are TGTGCCAGCATAGGTTTGCGGGATAATTCACCCCTCAACTTT. It yields the protein CASIGLRDNSPLNF. This chain connects TRBV2 to TRBJ1-6, with unresolved D. CDR3 size: 14 residues. Per germline, CDR1 SNHLY and CDR2 FYNNEI.

The chain employs TRBV6-1 and TRBJ2-7; no clear D. CDR1 and CDR2 from the germline V gene are MNHNS and SASEGT. The V gene lost 2 bases and the J gene lost 1 base, with 6 bases spanning the gap. CDR3 length: 13 amino acids. Written as DNA, the CDR3 is TGTGCCAGCAGTGAACGGGTTTCCTACGAGCAGTACTTC. Translation: CASSERVSYEQYF.

This clonotype has ten or more counts. V gene TRBV12-3 or TRBV12-4 combines with J gene TRBJ1-6, with TRBD1 as a possible D gene (5 bases). V was shortened by 5 bases and J by 0 bases, with 11 bases between the two germline ends. The CDR3 runs 16 residues. DNA of the CDR3: TGTGCCAGCAGTACTGGACATCCCTCCTATAATTCACCCCTCCACTTT. It specifies CASSTGHPSYNSPLHF.

This clonotype has ten or more counts. The chain has TRBV5-1 and TRBJ2-2; D not resolved. The CDR3 sequence is 13 residues long. Trimming took 6 bases from V and 4 from J, leaving 10 bases between them. Germline CDR1 SGHRS, CDR2 YFSETQ. CDR3 residues: CASNFPGTGELFF. CDR3 DNA: TGCGCCAGCAATTTTCCGGGCACCGGGGAGCTGTTTTTT. The full variable domain, with the rest looked up from reference TRBV5-1 and TRBJ2-2, is KAGVTQTPRYLIKTRGQQVTLSCSPISGHRSVSWYQQTPGQGLQFLFEYFSETQRNKGNFPGRFSGRQFSNSRSEMNVSTLELGDSALYLCASNFPGTGELFFGEGSRLTVL.

This clonotype was seen more than once but under ten times. A clone one base away is much larger, so this may be a read error. The chain combines TRBV2 with TRBJ1-2; D is possibly TRBD1 (5 bases). CDR3 length equals 15 residues. V lost 7 bases and J lost 7, with 22 bases in between. Germline values: CDR1 SNHLY, CDR2 FYNNEI. CDR3 residues: CASIPYLGTEGGYTF. CDR3 coding DNA: TGTGCCAGCATACCATACTTAGGGACGGAGGGTGGCTACACCTTC. The entire variable domain, with the rest obtained from reference TRBV2 and TRBJ1-2, is as follows: EPEVTQTPSHQVTQMGQEVILRCVPISNHLYFYWYRQILGQKVEFLVSFYNNEISEKSEIFDDQFSVERPDGSNFTLKIRSTKLEDSAMYFCASIPYLGTEGGYTFGSGTRLTVV.